These 8 T cell receptor beta chains were all obtained from the same sample, sequenced in a study of blood T cell repertoires in COVID-19. The method was immunoSEQ multiplex PCR; TCRdb's version includes in-frame clones alone and lacks a portion of them. The data show more than 50,000 clones, roughly 85% seen once. Specimen: peripheral blood. The receptors stem from a human donor in a cohort sampled during active COVID-19.

V gene TRBV10-3 combines with J gene TRBJ2-5; D perhaps matches TRBD2 (5 bases). In germline, CDR1 is ENHRY, CDR2 SYGVKD. V lost 8 bases to trimming and J lost 0 bases, with 7 bases between them. The CDR3 length is 12 residues. Here the CDR3 DNA reads TGTGCCATCGGGCGGGACCAAGAGACCCAGTACTTC. It codes for CAIGRDQETQYF.

V and J are TRBV5-4 and TRBJ2-5; tentative D call: TRBD1 (5 bases). This CDR3 spans 13 amino acids. Germline CDR1 and CDR2: SGHNT and YYREEE (reference sequence). V was trimmed by 3 bases and J by 2 bases, leaving 8 bases between them. The DNA for the CDR3 is TGTGCCAGCAGCTGGAAGGGGCAAGAGACCCAGTACTTC. Its translation: CASSWKGQETQYF.

CDR3 amino acids: CATSGTGGGRNEQFF. The CDR3, as DNA: TGTGCCACCAGTGGGACAGGTGGGGGTAGGAATGAGCAGTTCTTC. The chain uses TRBV24-1 and TRBJ2-1; 7 bases agree with TRBD1. Germline values: CDR1 KGHDR, CDR2 SFDVKD. The CDR3 has 15 residues. V lost 5 bases and J lost 7; bases outside the gene matches: 10.

The chain joins TRBV9 to TRBJ2-1, with 7 bases matching TRBD1. With 0 bases clipped from V and 1 base from J, the junction kept 7 bases outside the gene matches. CDR1 and CDR2 (germline): SGDLS, YYNGEE. The CDR3 runs to 17 residues. The CDR3 is CASSVAPGQISYNEQFF. Here the CDR3 DNA reads TGTGCCAGCAGCGTAGCCCCGGGACAGATTTCCTACAATGAGCAGTTCTTC. Combining the CDR3 with reference TRBV9 and TRBJ2-1 gives the whole variable domain DSGVTQTPKHLITATGQRVTLRCSPRSGDLSVYWYQQSLDQGLQFLIQYYNGEERAKGNILERFSAQQFPDLHSELNLSSLELGDSALYFCASSVAPGQISYNEQFFGPGTRLTVL.

This chain links TRBV29-1 with TRBJ1-2; TRBD1 matches at 9 bases. Looked up from germline, CDR1 is SQVTM and CDR2 is ANQGSEA. The CDR3 loop spans 14 amino acids. Trimming removed 7 bases from V and 6 bases from J; junction bases left unmatched: 12. CDR3: CSALRDRVLDGYTF. CDR3 DNA sequence: TGCAGCGCCCTCCGGGACAGGGTTCTCGATGGCTACACCTTC. The full variable domain, in which reference TRBV29-1 and TRBJ1-2 provide the parts outside the CDR3, is SAVISQKPSRDICQRGTSLTIQCQVDSQVTMMFWYRQQPGQSLTLIATANQGSEATYESGFVIDKFPISRPNLTFSTLTVSNMSPEDSSIYLCSALRDRVLDGYTFGSGTRLTVV.

The rearrangement joins TRBV5-5 to TRBJ2-3; D is uncertain. CDR1 is SGHKS, CDR2 YYEKEE, per germline (reference sequence). The germline V and J ends were trimmed by 1 base and 2 bases, with 8 bases remaining between them. The CDR3 contains 14 residues. This chain's CDR3 is CASSLYRFTDTQYF. Here the CDR3 DNA reads TGTGCCAGCAGCTTGTACAGATTCACAGATACGCAGTATTTT.

This clone was seen more than once but under ten times. The chain links TRBV5-1 to TRBJ2-3, with 13 bases lining up with TRBD2. V was clipped by 0 bases and J by 0 bases; unmatched bases: 1. The CDR3 totals 17 residues. Germline values: CDR1 SGHRS, CDR2 YFSETQ. CDR3 nucleotides: TGCGCCAGCAGCTTGGGACTAGCGGGGGGAAGCACAGATACGCAGTATTTT. Protein: CASSLGLAGGSTDTQYF.

V gene TRBV28 combines with J gene TRBJ2-2; D is ambiguous. CDR3 length: 13 amino acids. Germline assignment: CDR1 MDHEN and CDR2 SYDVKM. Trimming cost V 5 bases and J 3 bases, with 7 bases left between them. Written as DNA, the CDR3 is TGTGCCAGCAGTCCCACAGACACCGGGGAGCTGTTTTTT. The encoded protein is CASSPTDTGELFF.